A selection of T cell receptor beta chains follows, all from one sample in a study of shared clonotypes between healthy human individuals. Sequenced by immunoSEQ multiplex PCR; TCRdb stores in-frame clones only, minus some. Of about 1 million clones listed, around 74% are singletons. Sequenced material: memory CD4+ T cells sorted from blood. These receptors all come from a man in his late teens or twenties in good health. Each CDR3 is given with its conserved first and last residue. Each record gives: V gene, D gene, J gene, clone size, CDR3 DNA, CDR3 protein. The D gene is left open where the match is weak. Size values are once, few and many counts, or a class for expanded clones, and some rows have none.

TRBV30,.,TRBJ1-5,few,TGTGCCTGGAGTGTGAGGGGCCGGTCCCCTTCTCAGCCCCAGCATTTT,CAWSVRGRSPSQPQHF
TRBV5-1,TRBD1,TRBJ2-2,.,TGCGCCAGCAGCTTGGTAGCAGGGGGAGCCGGGGAGCTGTTTTTT,CASSLVAGGAGELFF
TRBV13,.,TRBJ2-5,few,TGTGCCAGCAGCGCCCGGTACCAAGAGACCCAGTACTTC,CASSARYQETQYF
TRBV10-2,.,TRBJ2-5,.,TGCGCCAGCACCGGGGGCCAAGAGACCCAGTACTTC,CASTGGQETQYF
TRBV11-1,.,TRBJ1-2,.,TGTGCCAGCAGCTTCAGCTGGGAAAGGTGGGGTGGCTACACCTTC,CASSFSWERWGGYTF
TRBV30,.,TRBJ1-3,once,TGTGCCTGGAGTGTAATAACTGGGCTGGGAAACACCATATATTTT,CAWSVITGLGNTIYF
TRBV10-2,.,TRBJ2-5,once,TGCGCCAGCAGTCCGGGCATTCTGAAAGAGACCCAGTACTTC,CASSPGILKETQYF
TRBV18,.,TRBJ2-5,once,TGTGCCAGCTCACCCGGGGAGACCCAGTACTTC,CASSPGETQYF
TRBV6-5,.,TRBJ1-6,.,TGTGCCAGCAGCGCCTTGGGGGGGAATTCACCCCTCCACTTT,CASSALGGNSPLHF
TRBV30,TRBD1,TRBJ2-1,.,TGTGCCTCCACACAACAGGGGAAGCAGTTCTTC,CASTQQGKQFF
TRBV6-1,TRBD1,TRBJ1-6,few,TGTGCCAGCAGGGGACAGGGAAGAGACTCACCCCTCCACTTT,CASRGQGRDSPLHF
TRBV4-3,TRBD1,TRBJ2-3,.,TGCGCCAGCAGCCAAGATTCAGGGGGCGGCACAGATACGCAGTATTTT,CASSQDSGGGTDTQYF
TRBV5-1,TRBD2,TRBJ2-1,.,TGCGCCAGCTATCCGGGACTAGCGGCTATCAATGAGCAGTTCTTC,CASYPGLAAINEQFF
TRBV11-2,TRBD1,TRBJ1-2,few,TGTGCCAGCAGCCGGGGACAGGGGGGGGCCGGCTACACCTTC,CASSRGQGGAGYTF
TRBV5-6,.,TRBJ1-6,many,TGTGCCAGCAGCTTGGAGTCTCTGTTTAATTCACCCCTCCACTTT,CASSLESLFNSPLHF
TRBV5-5,.,TRBJ2-2,few,TGTGCCAGCAGCGGGGGCGGGGTACAGAACACCGGGGAGCTGTTTTTT,CASSGGGVQNTGELFF
TRBV7-9,.,TRBJ2-1,.,TGTGCCAGCAGCTTGTTGACAGGTGGCTACAATGAGCAGTTCTTC,CASSLLTGGYNEQFF
TRBV4-1,TRBD2,TRBJ2-1,once,TGCGCCAGCAGCCAACTCCCGAGGGTAGCGGGTTACAATGAGCAGTTCTTC,CASSQLPRVAGYNEQFF
TRBV30,TRBD2,TRBJ2-3,few,TGTGCCTGGAGTGCCCTGGGCGGGAGTACAGATACGCAGTATTTT,CAWSALGGSTDTQYF
TRBV4-1,TRBD2,TRBJ2-1,.,TGCGCCAGCAGCCAAGGTATTAGCGGGGGCTATGAGCAGTTCTTC,CASSQGISGGYEQFF
TRBV9,.,TRBJ1-2,.,TGTGCCAGCAGCACAGACGGGGGCCCATATGGCTACACCTTC,CASSTDGGPYGYTF
TRBV5-4,TRBD1,TRBJ2-3,.,TGTGCCAGCAGCCCGAGGACAGGGGGGAGAGATACGCAGTATTTT,CASSPRTGGRDTQYF
TRBV6-1,TRBD1,TRBJ1-1,.,TGTGCCAGCAGTGACAGGGGGAGGTCCACTGAAGCTTTCTTT,CASSDRGRSTEAFF
TRBV10-1,TRBD2,TRBJ2-1,.,TGCGCCAGCAGCGGGACTAGCGGGAGGGCCCTCAATGAGCAGTTCTTC,CASSGTSGRALNEQFF
TRBV5-1,TRBD1,TRBJ2-7,.,TGCGCCAGCAGCCCGGAGGGACAGGGGAACGGCGAGCAGTACTTC,CASSPEGQGNGEQYF
TRBV19,TRBD2,TRBJ2-1,once,TGTGCCAGTAGCGACCCGGGCCTGGGGCTAGCGGGGGACAATGAGCAGTTCTTC,CASSDPGLGLAGDNEQFF
TRBV11-2,.,TRBJ2-5,.,TGTGCCAGCAGCCCCGGACAGAGAAAAGAGACCCAGTACTTC,CASSPGQRKETQYF
TRBV2,.,TRBJ2-3,.,TGTGCCATCCGGACCCGAAGCTTCACAGATACGCAGTATTTT,CAIRTRSFTDTQYF
TRBV9,.,TRBJ1-1,.,TGTGCCAGCAGCGTAGCTCCCCCAGGAAGCGTCACTGAAGCTTTCTTT,CASSVAPPGSVTEAFF
TRBV28,.,TRBJ2-3,.,TGTGCCAGCAGTTTATTTTCGGGACCTCTCGTCCCGGATACGCAGTATTTT,CASSLFSGPLVPDTQYF
TRBV2,.,TRBJ2-1,.,TGTGCCAGCAGTGAAGCACCCATCCCCGCTCTCAATGAGCAGTTCTTC,CASSEAPIPALNEQFF
TRBV19,TRBD1,TRBJ2-7,.,TGTGCCAGTAGTGCATCTACCGGGACAGGGTCCTCCTACGAGCAGTACTTC,CASSASTGTGSSYEQYF
TRBV5-4,.,TRBJ1-2,.,TGTGCCAGCAGCTTGTACCATGTGGGACCCGGTGATGGCTACACCTTC,CASSLYHVGPGDGYTF
TRBV18,.,TRBJ2-5,.,TGTGCCAGCTCACCGCAAGGAGAGACCCAGTACTTC,CASSPQGETQYF
TRBV6-1,.,TRBJ2-7,few,TGTGCCAGCAGTCCCGGTAGGTCTGGTGCCGGGGAGCAGTACTTC,CASSPGRSGAGEQYF